One sample yielded the 16 T cell receptor beta chains listed below, sequenced in a study of blood T cell repertoires in COVID-19. Produced via immunoSEQ multiplex PCR; TCRdb's table is partial and in-frame only. Altogether roughly 260,000 clones are present, around four fifths being singletons, with the ten largest covering about 4.8%. Sample: peripheral blood. These receptors originate from a woman aged 70-85 years with acute or convalescent COVID-19.

The chain couples TRBV4-3 to TRBJ1-4, with D hard to call. There are 15 residues in the CDR3. Trimming removed 0 bases at V and 8 bases at J, with 13 bases between. Germline CDR1 LGHNA, CDR2 YSLEER. CDR3 region: CASSQDLRAAEKLFF. As DNA, the CDR3 is TGCGCCAGCAGCCAAGATCTACGTGCGGCAGAAAAACTGTTTTTT.

V gene TRBV4-3 combines with J gene TRBJ1-3; D remains unclear. With 0 bases removed from V and 3 bases from J, the gap between germline ends came to 9 bases. The CDR3 is 15 residues long. Germline CDR1 LGHNA, CDR2 YSLEER. This chain's CDR3 is CASSQDTGSGNTIYF. The CDR3 DNA sequence: TGCGCCAGCAGCCAAGATACGGGTAGTGGAAACACCATATATTTT.

The J gene is TRBJ1-2, the V gene TRBV7-9; TRBD1 agrees at 7 bases. J was trimmed by 4 bases and V by 8 bases; bases with no gene match: 13. Per the germline V gene, CDR1 is SEHNR and CDR2 is FQNEAQ (reference sequence). The CDR3 totals 15 residues. CDR3 loop: CASRTRQGESYGYTF. CDR3 bases: TGTGCCAGCCGCACCCGACAGGGCGAAAGCTATGGCTACACCTTC.

The CDR3 is CASSDRVTFEQYF. The CDR3 coding sequence is TGTGCCAGCAGTGACAGGGTGACTTTCGAGCAGTACTTC. The chain recombines TRBV6-2 or TRBV6-3 with TRBJ2-7; 7 nucleotides line up with TRBD1. CDR1 and CDR2 from the germline V gene are MNHEY and SVGEGT. The CDR3 contains 13 residues. After removal of 5 bases from V and 6 bases from J, the junction contained 7 bases not matched to a gene.

This chain joins TRBV19 and TRBJ1-1; D is undetermined. Trimming stripped 2 bases from V and 5 bases from J, with 18 bases between. Germline V CDR1 and CDR2: LNHDA, SQIVND (reference sequence). This CDR3 is built from 16 residues. The CDR3 protein is CASSIPLRGGGTEAFF. DNA of the CDR3: TGTGCCAGTAGTATACCCCTCCGGGGAGGAGGGACTGAAGCTTTCTTT.

The rearrangement joins TRBV6-5 to TRBJ1-2; no reliable D call. This CDR3 spans 12 amino acids. V was trimmed by 2 bases and J by 8 bases, leaving 9 bases between them. Germline CDR1 and CDR2: MNHEY and SVGAGI. CDR3 sequence: CASSYPGRGYTF. The CDR3 DNA follows: TGTGCCAGCAGTTACCCCGGTCGGGGCTACACCTTC.

The rearrangement uses TRBV28 and TRBJ1-2, with 12 positions matching TRBD1. Germline-derived CDR1 and CDR2 are MDHEN and SYDVKM. The CDR3 covers 15 residues. Unmatched junction bases numbered 3, after V lost 2 bases and J lost 5 bases. This CDR3 reads CASSLGTGGVYGYTF. The CDR3 coding sequence is TGTGCCAGCAGTTTAGGGACAGGGGGCGTATATGGCTACACCTTC.

This clone was seen more than once but under ten times. The genes are TRBV7-2 and TRBJ2-2; TRBD2 matches 12 bases. Trimming removed 4 bases from V and 4 bases from J; junction bases left unmatched: 1. Per the germline V gene, CDR1 is SGHTA and CDR2 is FQGNSA. CDR3 length: 15 amino acids. CDR3 coding DNA: TGTGCCAGCAGCTCTAGCGGGGGGGCCACCGGGGAGCTGTTTTTT. Translated: CASSSSGGATGELFF.

This clone was seen a few times. The chain employs TRBV6-6 and TRBJ2-5; 11 positions match TRBD1. The CDR3 has 16 residues. Trimming cost V 2 bases and J 5 bases; bases outside gene matches: 7. CDR1 is MNHNY, CDR2 SVGAGI, per germline (reference sequence). This CDR3 reads CASSYLGTGGDETQYF. The CDR3 DNA sequence: TGTGCCAGCAGTTACCTCGGGACAGGGGGAGACGAGACCCAGTACTTC.

The CDR3 sequence is CASSPPGTANTEAFF. DNA of the CDR3: TGTGCCAGCAGTCCCCCCGGGACAGCGAACACTGAAGCTTTCTTT. This chain connects TRBV7-2 to TRBJ1-1; TRBD1 matches at 7 bases. The CDR3 length is 15 residues. Germline V gives CDR1 SGHTA, CDR2 FQGNSA. The trim removed 6 bases at V and 1 base at J, leaving 8 bases unmatched.

The chain uses TRBV5-1 and TRBJ2-7, with D possibly being TRBD1 (6 bases). The CDR3 runs 14 residues. From germline, CDR1 is SGHRS and CDR2 YFSETQ. V dropped 0 bases and J dropped 5 bases, with 12 bases sitting between them. CDR3 sequence (DNA): TGCGCCAGCAGCTTGGACAGGGTAGAAGACGAGCAGTACTTC. It specifies CASSLDRVEDEQYF.

The chain joins TRBV12-3 or TRBV12-4 to TRBJ2-2; no firm D call. CDR3 size: 13 residues. V was trimmed by 6 bases and J by 5 bases, leaving 10 bases between them. CDR3 residues: CASRPSQTGELFF. The DNA for the CDR3 is TGTGCCAGCAGACCCTCTCAGACCGGGGAGCTGTTTTTT.

CDR3 loop: CASTIRTVSETQYF. The DNA for the CDR3 is TGTGCCAGCACGATCCGGACAGTGTCGGAGACCCAGTACTTC. J is TRBJ2-5 and V is TRBV2; a weak D match, TRBD1 (6 bases). The CDR3 is made up of 14 amino acids. V was shortened by 7 bases and J by 5 bases, with 17 bases between the two germline ends. Per the germline V gene, CDR1 is SNHLY and CDR2 is FYNNEI.

The V gene is TRBV11-2, the J gene TRBJ2-6; 11 bases are shared with TRBD1. The CDR3 is 16 amino acids. CDR1 is SGHAT and CDR2 is FQNNGV in the germline V gene. Trimming removed 5 bases from V and 2 bases from J; junction bases left unmatched: 2. The CDR3 DNA reads TGTGCCAGCAGCCGGGACAGGGGGGCTGGGGCCAACGTCCTGACTTTC. Its protein is CASSRDRGAGANVLTF.

J is TRBJ1-2 and V is TRBV10-3, with D possibly matching TRBD1 (6 bases). Trimming cost V 2 bases and J 4 bases, with 8 bases left between them. The CDR3 length is 13 residues. CDR1 is ENHRY, CDR2 SYGVKD, per germline. In nucleotides, the CDR3 is TGTGCCATCAGTGAGGACAGGTCCTATGGCTACACCTTC. This translates into CAISEDRSYGYTF.

The chain employs TRBV10-3 and TRBJ1-5; D is uncertain. The V and J ends lost 2 bases and 0 bases respectively, with 11 bases between them. The germline V gene has CDR1 ENHRY and CDR2 SYGVKD. The CDR3 has 16 amino acids. The CDR3 here is CAISEGAGVSNQPQHF. CDR3 sequence (DNA): TGTGCCATCAGTGAGGGAGCCGGGGTTAGCAATCAGCCCCAGCATTTT.